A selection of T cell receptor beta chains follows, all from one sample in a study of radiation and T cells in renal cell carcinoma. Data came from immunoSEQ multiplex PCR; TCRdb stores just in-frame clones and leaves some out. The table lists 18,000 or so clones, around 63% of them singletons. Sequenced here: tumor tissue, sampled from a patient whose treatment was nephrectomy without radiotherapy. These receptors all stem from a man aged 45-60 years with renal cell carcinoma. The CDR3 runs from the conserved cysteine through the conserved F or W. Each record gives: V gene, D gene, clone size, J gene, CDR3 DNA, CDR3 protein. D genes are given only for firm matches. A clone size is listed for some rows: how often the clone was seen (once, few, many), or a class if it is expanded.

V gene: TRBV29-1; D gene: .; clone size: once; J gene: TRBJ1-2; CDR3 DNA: TGCAGCGTTGTTGGACCGGAAGGCTATGGCTACACCTTC; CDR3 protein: CSVVGPEGYGYTF
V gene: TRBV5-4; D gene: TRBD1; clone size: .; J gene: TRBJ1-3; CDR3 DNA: TGTGCCAGCAGCCCGGGACAGCTCTCTGGAAACACCATATATTTT; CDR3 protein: CASSPGQLSGNTIYF
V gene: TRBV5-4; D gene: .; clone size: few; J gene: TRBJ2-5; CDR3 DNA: TGTGCCAGCAGCTTGGCCCAGACCCGGGAGACCCAGTACTTC; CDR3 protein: CASSLAQTRETQYF
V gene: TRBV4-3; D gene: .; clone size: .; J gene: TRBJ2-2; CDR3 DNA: TGCGCCAGCAGCCAGGAAATAGCCGAAGCAACCGGGGAGCTGTTTTTT; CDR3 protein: CASSQEIAEATGELFF
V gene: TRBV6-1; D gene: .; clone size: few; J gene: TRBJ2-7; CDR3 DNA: TGTGCCAGCAGCAGGGATTTCGCCTACGAGCAGTACTTC; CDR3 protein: CASSRDFAYEQYF
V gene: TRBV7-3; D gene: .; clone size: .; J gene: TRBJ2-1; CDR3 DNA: TGTGCCAGCAGCTTGACGGGGTTCCTCTACAATGAGCAGTTCTTC; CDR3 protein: CASSLTGFLYNEQFF
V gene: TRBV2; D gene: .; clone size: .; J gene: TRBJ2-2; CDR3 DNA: TGTGCCAGCAGAGAAGGGCGGGTCGCGAACACCGGGGAGCTGTTTTTT; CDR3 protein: CASREGRVANTGELFF
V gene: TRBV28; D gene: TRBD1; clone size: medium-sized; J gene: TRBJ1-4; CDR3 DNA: TGTGCCAGCACGGGGACAGGATATGAAAAACTGTTTTTT; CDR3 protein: CASTGTGYEKLFF
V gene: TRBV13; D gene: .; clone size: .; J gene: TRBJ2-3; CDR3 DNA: TGTGCCAGCAGCCTTGAACGGGACACAGATACGCAGTATTTT; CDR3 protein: CASSLERDTDTQYF
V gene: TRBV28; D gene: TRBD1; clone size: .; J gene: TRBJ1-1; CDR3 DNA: TGTGCCAGCAGCCCGGCGGGCAGGGGGCATTGGGAAGCTTTCTTT; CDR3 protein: CASSPAGRGHWEAFF
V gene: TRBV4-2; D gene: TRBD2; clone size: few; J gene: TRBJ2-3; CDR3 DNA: TGTGCCAGCAGCCAAGGGACTAGCGGGAGCGGCACAGATACGCAGTATTTT; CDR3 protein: CASSQGTSGSGTDTQYF
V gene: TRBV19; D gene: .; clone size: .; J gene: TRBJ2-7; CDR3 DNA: TGTGCCAGTAGTAGCCGCCGGGACACCGGCTACGAGCAGTACTTC; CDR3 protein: CASSSRRDTGYEQYF
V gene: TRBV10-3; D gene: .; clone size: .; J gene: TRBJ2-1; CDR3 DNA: TGTGCCAGCGGTGAGGCGGGGGCCTATGAGCAGTTCTTC; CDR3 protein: CASGEAGAYEQFF
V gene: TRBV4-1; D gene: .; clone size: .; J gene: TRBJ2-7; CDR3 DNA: TGCGCCAGCAGCTTTGAGGAGGGGAAGTCCTACGAGCAGTACTTC; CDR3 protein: CASSFEEGKSYEQYF
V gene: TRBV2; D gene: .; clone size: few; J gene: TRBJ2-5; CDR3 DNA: TGTGCCAGCAGTCTCGACGGGACCGAGACCCAGTACTTC; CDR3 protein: CASSLDGTETQYF
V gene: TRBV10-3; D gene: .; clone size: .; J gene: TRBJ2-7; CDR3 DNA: TGTGCCATCAGTGGTACAGACGAGCAGTACTTC; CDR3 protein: CAISGTDEQYF
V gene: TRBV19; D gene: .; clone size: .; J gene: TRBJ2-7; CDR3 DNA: TGTGCCAGTAGTCTCCGAGGGGGCTCCTACGAGCAGTACTTC; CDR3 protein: CASSLRGGSYEQYF
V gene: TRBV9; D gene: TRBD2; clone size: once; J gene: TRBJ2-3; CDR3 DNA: TGTGCCAGCAGCATCACTAGCGGGGGGATGGCAGATACGCAGTATTTT; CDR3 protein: CASSITSGGMADTQYF
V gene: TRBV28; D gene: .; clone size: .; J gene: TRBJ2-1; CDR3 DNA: TGTGCCAGCAGTCCCCTGAATGAGCAGTTCTTC; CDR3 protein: CASSPLNEQFF
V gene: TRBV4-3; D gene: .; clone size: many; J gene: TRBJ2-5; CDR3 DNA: TGCGCCAGCAGCCAGTTAGGAGTAGGTAGCGTGGCGGCAGAGACCCAGTACTTC; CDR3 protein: CASSQLGVGSVAAETQYF
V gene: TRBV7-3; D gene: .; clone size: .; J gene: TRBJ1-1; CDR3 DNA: TGTGCCAGCAGCTTAACGTTAGTGACGGGGGGAAACACTGAAGCTTTCTTT; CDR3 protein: CASSLTLVTGGNTEAFF
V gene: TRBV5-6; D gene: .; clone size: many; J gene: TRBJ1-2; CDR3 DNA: TGTGCCAGCAGCCGGGATGTGACTAACTATGGCTACACCTTC; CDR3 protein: CASSRDVTNYGYTF